The 25 T cell receptor beta chains presented below share a single source sample, sequenced in a study of early T cells in non-severe SARS-CoV-2 infection. TCRdb re-called the 5' RACE reads through MiXCR, storing one row per CDR3 protein. The data contain 63,000 or so distinct CDR3 sequences, about 12% of them seen just once; the ten biggest clones take up approximately 6.4%. The sequencing input was whole blood. These receptors all come from an adult who was a healthcare worker with PCR-confirmed SARS-CoV-2 infection or an uninfected control (not recorded which).

This chain connects TRBV20-1 to TRBJ2-3; D might be TRBD2 (5 bases). CDR1 DFQATT and CDR2 SNEGSKA come from the germline V gene (reference sequence). There are 14 residues in the CDR3. V was pared by 2 bases and J by 6 bases, with 15 bases between. CDR3 nucleotide sequence: TGCAGTGCTAGAAGTGCAGGACTTAGGGATACGCAGTATTTT. Translated, it gives CSARSAGLRDTQYF.

J is TRBJ2-7 and V is TRBV3-1; perhaps TRBD2 as D (6 bases). CDR1 is LGHDT and CDR2 is YNNKEL in the germline V gene (reference sequence). The CDR3 is 14 residues long. Between the trimmed V and J ends, which lost 1 base and 6 bases, there was a span of 13 bases. Written as DNA, the CDR3 is TGTGCCAGCAGCCAAGTAGGCGGGGCCAGCGAGCAGTACTTC. Residues: CASSQVGGASEQYF.

J is TRBJ2-1 and V is TRBV2, with a possible D match to TRBD1 (5 bases). There are 13 residues in the CDR3. Germline CDR1 SNHLY, CDR2 FYNNEI. V lost 4 bases to trimming and J lost 5 bases, with 9 bases between them. The CDR3 bases are TGTGCCAGCAGTGTTGAGACAGACAATGAGCAGTTCTTC. It is translated as CASSVETDNEQFF.

The J gene is TRBJ2-4, the V gene TRBV5-1; the D gene is possibly TRBD2 (5 bases). The germline gives CDR1 SGHRS, CDR2 YFSETQ. V was pared by 0 bases and J by 9 bases, with 13 bases between. The CDR3 has 14 amino acids. CDR3 sequence reads: CASSLGQAEGIQYF. The CDR3 nucleotides read TGCGCCAGCAGCTTGGGGCAGGCCGAGGGCATTCAGTACTTC.

This clonotype was picked up many times. The chain employs TRBV10-3 and TRBJ2-3; D possibly matches TRBD1 or TRBD2 (5 bases each). The CDR3 covers 13 residues. Germline-derived CDR1 and CDR2 are ENHRY and SYGVKD. Deletions cut 8 bases from V and 2 bases from J, with 11 bases between. As DNA, the CDR3 is TGTGCCATCCGGGACCCTTACACAGATACGCAGTATTTT. Translated: CAIRDPYTDTQYF.

Ten or more counts support this clonotype. The CDR3 DNA follows: TGTGCCAGCAGCTCAGGGACAGGGTTCCAAGAGACCCAGTACTTC. Protein product: CASSSGTGFQETQYF. The chain links TRBV7-9 to TRBJ2-5; 9 bases align to TRBD1. There are 15 residues in the CDR3. Germline CDR1 SEHNR, CDR2 FQNEAQ (reference sequence). With 4 bases clipped from V and 1 base from J, the junction kept 4 bases outside the gene matches. Based on the CDR3 plus reference TRBV7-9 and TRBJ2-5, the full variable domain is DTGVSQNPRHKITKRGQNVTFRCDPISEHNRLYWYRQTLGQGPEFLTYFQNEAQLEKSRLLSDRFSAERPKGSFSTLEIQRTEQGDSAMYLCASSSGTGFQETQYFGPGTRLLVL.

The chain employs TRBV5-1 and TRBJ1-6, with D possibly being TRBD1 (6 bases). Germline-derived CDR1 and CDR2 are SGHRS and YFSETQ. The CDR3 has 15 residues. Deletions cut 4 bases from V and 6 bases from J, with 14 bases between. For the CDR3, the DNA is TGCGCCAGCAGCCCCGGGGACACAAGTAATTCACCCCTCCACTTT. Translating gives CASSPGDTSNSPLHF. Filled out from reference TRBV5-1 and TRBJ1-6, the complete variable domain reads KAGVTQTPRYLIKTRGQQVTLSCSPISGHRSVSWYQQTPGQGLQFLFEYFSETQRNKGNFPGRFSGRQFSNSRSEMNVSTLELGDSALYLCASSPGDTSNSPLHFGNGTRLTVT.

This clonotype was detected only a few times. The CDR3 DNA follows: TGCAGCGTTGAGAAGGGGGGCCGCACAGATACGCAGTATTTT. Encoded protein: CSVEKGGRTDTQYF. The chain couples TRBV29-1 to TRBJ2-3; either TRBD1 or TRBD2 may fit D (6 bases each). Trimming pared 3 bases from V and 1 base from J, leaving 11 bases between. There are 14 residues in the CDR3. The germline V gene has CDR1 SQVTM and CDR2 ANQGSEA.

This chain uses TRBV6-5 with TRBJ2-7, with D tentatively TRBD1 (5 bases). The length of the CDR3 is 13 residues. Germline values: CDR1 MNHEY, CDR2 SVGAGI. Trimming stripped 0 bases from V and 5 bases from J, with 8 bases between. In nucleotides, the CDR3 is TGTGCCAGCAGTTACTCGGGGCTACACGAGCAGTACTTC. The encoded protein is CASSYSGLHEQYF.

This clonotype was counted a few times. This rearrangement joins TRBV13 to TRBJ1-2; TRBD1 matches at 8 bases. CDR3 length: 16 residues. The trim removed 5 bases at V and 4 bases at J, leaving 12 bases unmatched. Germline-derived CDR1 and CDR2 are PRHDT and FYEKMQ (reference sequence). The CDR3 loop is CASSLLTGERSYGYTF. Written as DNA, the CDR3 is TGTGCCAGCAGCCTCCTGACAGGGGAACGGAGCTATGGCTACACCTTC.

The chain links TRBV6-6 to TRBJ2-3, with 9 bases that match TRBD2. CDR3 length: 15 amino acids. Trimming took 2 bases from V and 7 from J; bases not matched to a gene: 7. CDR1 and CDR2 (germline): MNHNY, SVGAGI (reference sequence). CDR3 in amino acids: CASSYAGGRTYTQYF. The DNA for the CDR3 is TGTGCCAGCAGTTACGCGGGGGGGCGGACGTATACGCAGTATTTT.

This clonotype has at least ten counts. This chain joins TRBV2 and TRBJ2-1, with unresolved D. The V gene lost 5 bases and the J gene lost 4 bases, with 3 bases spanning the gap. The CDR3 consists of 11 residues. Germline CDR1 reads SNHLY; CDR2 reads FYNNEI. DNA of the CDR3: TGTGCCAGCAGTCAGTACAATGAGCAGTTCTTC. This gives the protein CASSQYNEQFF. Supplemented by reference TRBV2 and TRBJ2-1, the full variable domain reads EPEVTQTPSHQVTQMGQEVILRCVPISNHLYFYWYRQILGQKVEFLVSFYNNEISEKSEIFDDQFSVERPDGSNFTLKIRSTKLEDSAMYFCASSQYNEQFFGPGTRLTVL.

This clonotype has at least ten counts. The V and J genes are TRBV28 and TRBJ1-1; TRBD1 might be the D (6 bases). Looked up from germline, CDR1 is MDHEN and CDR2 is SYDVKM. V was shortened by 2 bases and J by 5 bases, with 18 bases between the two germline ends. The CDR3 contains 16 residues. CDR3 loop: CASSLGGIRSRTEAFF. CDR3 sequence (DNA): TGTGCCAGCAGTTTAGGGGGCATAAGGAGTAGAACTGAAGCTTTCTTT.

The V gene is TRBV9, the J gene TRBJ2-1, with D hard to call. V gave up 1 base and J gave up 0 bases, with 8 bases separating them. CDR1 and CDR2 (germline): SGDLS, YYNGEE. The CDR3 loop spans 15 amino acids. The CDR3 here is CASSVSASSYNEQFF. The CDR3 DNA sequence: TGTGCCAGCAGCGTAAGCGCTAGCTCCTACAATGAGCAGTTCTTC. Variable domain in full (rest from reference TRBV9 and TRBJ2-1): DSGVTQTPKHLITATGQRVTLRCSPRSGDLSVYWYQQSLDQGLQFLIQYYNGEERAKGNILERFSAQQFPDLHSELNLSSLELGDSALYFCASSVSASSYNEQFFGPGTRLTVL.

This clonotype was seen a few times. The rearrangement links TRBV27 to TRBJ1-2, with D unclear. Germline V gene sequence: CDR1 MNHEY, CDR2 SMNVEV (reference sequence). Trimming shortened V by 0 bases and J by 5 bases, and 13 bases separated the two germline ends. The CDR3 loop spans 15 amino acids. In DNA form, the CDR3 reads TGTGCCAGCAGTTTATCGCCCGCGATGAGGTATGGCTACACCTTC. Protein: CASSLSPAMRYGYTF.

This clonotype has just a few counts. CDR3 protein: CSATRGREGYTF. Written as DNA, the CDR3 is TGCAGTGCTACCCGAGGCCGGGAAGGCTACACCTTC. V is TRBV20-1 and J is TRBJ1-2; D is unresolved. The length of the CDR3 is 12 residues. With 4 bases removed from V and 8 bases from J, the gap between germline ends came to 14 bases. Per germline, CDR1 DFQATT and CDR2 SNEGSKA (reference sequence).

This clonotype was recorded a few times. The chain recombines TRBV5-1 with TRBJ2-3; perhaps TRBD1 as D (6 bases). V lost 4 bases to trimming and J lost 0 bases, with 24 bases between them. The CDR3 has 19 amino acids. Germline V gives CDR1 SGHRS, CDR2 YFSETQ. CDR3 region: CASSTPHGGPFSSTDTQYF. The CDR3 DNA reads as TGCGCCAGCAGCACTCCGCATGGGGGCCCTTTTTCTAGCACAGATACGCAGTATTTT.

The chain is built from TRBV12-3 or TRBV12-4 and TRBJ2-1, with TRBD2 matching over 8 bases. The CDR3 has 15 amino acids. V trimming: 4 bases; J trimming: 6 bases; junction bases outside the gene matches: 8. The DNA of the CDR3 is TGTGCCAGCAGTTCCCCCGGGACTAGGTCCAATGAGCAGTTCTTC. It codes for CASSSPGTRSNEQFF.

This clonotype was seen only a few times. The chain recombines TRBV6-2 or TRBV6-3 with TRBJ2-5; 8 bases match TRBD2. Germline trimming cut 6 bases from V and 5 bases from J; bases unmatched to any gene: 8. The germline V gene has CDR1 MNHEY and CDR2 SVGEGT. This CDR3 is 14 amino acids long. This chain's CDR3 is CASRPSGGRETQYF. CDR3 sequence (DNA): TGTGCCAGCAGACCGAGCGGGGGCCGGGAGACCCAGTACTTC.

The chain has TRBV27 and TRBJ2-7; 11 positions match TRBD2. Looked up from germline, CDR1 is MNHEY and CDR2 is SMNVEV (reference sequence). The CDR3 loop spans 15 amino acids. Trimming at V came to 6 bases and at J to 4 bases, leaving 8 bases not matched to a gene. CDR3 DNA: TGTGCCAGCAGAATCCTAGCGGGAGGAGGGTACGAGCAGTACTTC. Translated, it gives CASRILAGGGYEQYF.

This clonotype was counted a few times. The CDR3 bases are TGCAGTGCTAGAGACCCCGGACTAGCGAACACCGGGGAGCTGTTTTTT. Translated: CSARDPGLANTGELFF. V and J are TRBV20-1 and TRBJ2-2; 7 nucleotides match TRBD2. V lost 0 bases and J lost 0; bases outside the gene matches: 4. The CDR3 runs 16 residues. Germline values: CDR1 DFQATT, CDR2 SNEGSKA (reference sequence).

In regard to this clonotype: A much larger clone differs by one base, so this may be a read error. CDR3: CASSETVSSGVNVLTF. CDR3 coding DNA: TGTGCCAGCAGTGAGACCGTCTCGAGTGGGGTCAACGTCCTGACTTTC. The chain has TRBV6-1 and TRBJ2-6; no clear D. CDR3 size: 16 residues. Germline V lookup: CDR1 MNHNS, CDR2 SASEGT.

The rearrangement links TRBV27 to TRBJ2-5, with D maybe TRBD2 (7 bases). Deletions cut 3 bases from V and 4 bases from J, with 15 bases between. CDR1 MNHEY and CDR2 SMNVEV come from the germline V gene (reference sequence). The CDR3 spans 15 residues. CDR3 residues: CASSLRGGGRETQYF. CDR3 nucleotide sequence: TGTGCCAGCAGTTTGAGGGGAGGGGGAAGAGAGACCCAGTACTTC.

This clonotype occurred a few times. V usage is TRBV6-2 or TRBV6-3 and J usage is TRBJ2-1, with TRBD2 matching 10 bases. The V and J ends lost 8 bases and 5 bases, in that order; junction bases with no gene match: 9. This CDR3 is built from 15 residues. Germline CDR1 and CDR2: MNHEY and SVGEGT. CDR3 sequence (DNA): TGTGCCAGCGGTAGGGGACTAGCGTTGGACAATGAGCAGTTCTTC. Translation: CASGRGLALDNEQFF.

This clonotype has a handful of counts. This chain uses TRBV20-1 with TRBJ2-7; 8 bases align to TRBD1. Trimming removed 3 bases from V and 1 base from J; junction bases left unmatched: 8. This CDR3 contains 15 residues. Germline loops: CDR1 DFQATT, CDR2 SNEGSKA (reference sequence). CDR3 bases: TGCAGTGCTAGCCGGACAGGGATCCTTTCCTACGAGCAGTACTTC. Translated, it gives CSASRTGILSYEQYF.